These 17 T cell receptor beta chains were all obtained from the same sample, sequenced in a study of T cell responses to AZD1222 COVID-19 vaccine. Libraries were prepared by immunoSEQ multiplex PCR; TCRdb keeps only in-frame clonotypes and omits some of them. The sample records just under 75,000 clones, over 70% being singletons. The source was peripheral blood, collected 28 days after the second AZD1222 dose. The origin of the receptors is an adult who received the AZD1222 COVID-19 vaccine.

CDR3 sequence reads: CASSQPRDRGADTQYF. In DNA form, the CDR3 reads TGTGCCAGTAGTCAACCTCGGGACAGGGGGGCAGATACGCAGTATTTT. The chain couples TRBV19 to TRBJ2-3, with TRBD1 matching 11 bases. The CDR3 consists of 16 residues. Germline CDR1 and CDR2: LNHDA and SQIVND (reference sequence). Trimming took 5 bases from V and 4 from J; bases not matched to a gene: 8.

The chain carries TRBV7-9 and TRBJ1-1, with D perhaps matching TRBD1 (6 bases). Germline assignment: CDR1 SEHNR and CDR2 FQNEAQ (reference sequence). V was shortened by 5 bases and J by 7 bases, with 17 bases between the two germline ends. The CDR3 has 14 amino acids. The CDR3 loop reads CASSRPAGVDEAFF. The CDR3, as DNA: TGTGCCAGCAGCCGTCCAGCAGGGGTTGATGAAGCTTTCTTT.

Written as DNA, the CDR3 is TGTGCCACCAGCAGAGATAGGGGAACGGCACCCAATGAGCAGTTCTTC. Protein sequence: CATSRDRGTAPNEQFF. The chain carries TRBV15 and TRBJ2-1; tentatively, D is TRBD1 (5 bases). The CDR3 has 16 amino acids. V was shortened by 0 bases and J by 6 bases, with 15 bases between the two germline ends. Germline CDR1 LNHNV, CDR2 YYDKDF (reference sequence). Full variable domain (remainder filled in from reference TRBV15 and TRBJ2-1): DAMVIQNPRYQVTQFGKPVTLSCSQTLNHNVMYWYQQKSSQAPKLLFHYYDKDFNNEADTPDNFQSRRPNTSFCFLDIRSPGLGDTAMYLCATSRDRGTAPNEQFFGPGTRLTVL.

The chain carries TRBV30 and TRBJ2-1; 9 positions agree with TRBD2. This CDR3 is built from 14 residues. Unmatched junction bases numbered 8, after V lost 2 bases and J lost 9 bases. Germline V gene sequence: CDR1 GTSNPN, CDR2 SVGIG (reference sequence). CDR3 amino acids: CAWSPLGREGEQFF. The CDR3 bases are TGTGCCTGGAGTCCCTTGGGGCGGGAGGGTGAGCAGTTCTTC.

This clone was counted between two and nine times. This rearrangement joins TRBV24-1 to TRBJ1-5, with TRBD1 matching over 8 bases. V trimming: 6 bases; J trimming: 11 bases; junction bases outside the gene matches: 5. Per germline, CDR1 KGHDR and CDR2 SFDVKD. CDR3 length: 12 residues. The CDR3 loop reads CATSTGGPAQHF. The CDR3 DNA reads TGTGCCACCAGTACAGGGGGTCCGGCCCAGCATTTT.

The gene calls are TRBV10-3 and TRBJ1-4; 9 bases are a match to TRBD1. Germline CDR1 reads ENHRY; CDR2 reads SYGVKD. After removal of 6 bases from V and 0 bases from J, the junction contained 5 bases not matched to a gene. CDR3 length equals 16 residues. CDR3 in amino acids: CAISPDRGSTNEKLFF. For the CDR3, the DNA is TGTGCCATCAGCCCTGACAGGGGGTCAACTAATGAAAAACTGTTTTTT.

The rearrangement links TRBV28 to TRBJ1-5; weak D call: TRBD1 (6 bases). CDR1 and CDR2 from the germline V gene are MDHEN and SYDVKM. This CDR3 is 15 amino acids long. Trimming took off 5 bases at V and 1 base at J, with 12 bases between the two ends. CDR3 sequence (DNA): TGTGCCAGCAGTCTCAGAGGGGGAAGCAATCAGCCCCAGCATTTT. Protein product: CASSLRGGSNQPQHF.

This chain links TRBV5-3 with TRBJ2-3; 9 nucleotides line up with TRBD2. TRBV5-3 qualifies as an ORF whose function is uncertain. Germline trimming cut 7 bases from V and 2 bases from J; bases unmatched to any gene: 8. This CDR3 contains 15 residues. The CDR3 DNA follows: TGTGCCAGACACCGGGCTAGCGGGGTCACAGATACGCAGTATTTT. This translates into CARHRASGVTDTQYF.

The CDR3 reads CASSTGRVYDPEAYEQYF. The CDR3 DNA reads as TGTGCCAGCAGTACCGGGAGAGTCTACGACCCTGAGGCCTACGAGCAGTACTTC. V and J are TRBV28 and TRBJ2-7, with TRBD2 as a possible D gene (6 bases). Trimming took off 5 bases at V and 2 bases at J, with 25 bases between the two ends. The CDR3 is 18 amino acids. CDR1 is MDHEN and CDR2 is SYDVKM in the germline V gene.

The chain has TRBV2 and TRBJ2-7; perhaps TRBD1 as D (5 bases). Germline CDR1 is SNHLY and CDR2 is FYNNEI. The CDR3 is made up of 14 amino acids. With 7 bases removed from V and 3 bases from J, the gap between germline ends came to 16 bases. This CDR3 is CASIQGWTGYEQYF. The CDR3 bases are TGTGCCAGCATTCAGGGTTGGACGGGCTACGAGCAGTACTTC.

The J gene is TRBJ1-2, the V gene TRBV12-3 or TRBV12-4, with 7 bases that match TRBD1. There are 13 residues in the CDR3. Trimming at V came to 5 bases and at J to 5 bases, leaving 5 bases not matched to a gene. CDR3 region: CASSPTGIYGYTF. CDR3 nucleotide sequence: TGTGCCAGCAGTCCGACAGGGATTTATGGCTACACCTTC.

The CDR3 DNA reads TGTGCCAGTAGTACAGATATCAGGGCACATGGCTACACCTTC. The encoded protein is CASSTDIRAHGYTF. The chain has TRBV19 and TRBJ1-2; a possible D gene is TRBD1 (5 bases). The germline CDR1 and CDR2 sequences are LNHDA and SQIVND (reference sequence). The V gene lost 4 bases and the J gene lost 6 bases, with 15 bases spanning the gap. CDR3 size: 14 residues.

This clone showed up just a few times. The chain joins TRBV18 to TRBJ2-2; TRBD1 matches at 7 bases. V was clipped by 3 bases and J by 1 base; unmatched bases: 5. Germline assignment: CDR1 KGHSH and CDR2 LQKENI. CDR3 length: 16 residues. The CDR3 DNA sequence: TGTGCCAGCTCACCTACAGGGACAGAGAACACCGGGGAGCTGTTTTTT. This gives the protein CASSPTGTENTGELFF. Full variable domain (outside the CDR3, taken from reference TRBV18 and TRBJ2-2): NAGVMQNPRHLVRRRGQEARLRCSPMKGHSHVYWYRQLPEEGLKFMVYLQKENIIDESGMPKERFSAEFPKEGPSILRIQQVVRGDSAAYFCASSPTGTENTGELFFGEGSRLTVL.

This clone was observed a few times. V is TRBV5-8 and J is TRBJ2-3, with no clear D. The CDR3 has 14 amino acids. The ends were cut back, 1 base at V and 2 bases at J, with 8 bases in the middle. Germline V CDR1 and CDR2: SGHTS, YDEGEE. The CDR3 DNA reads TGTGCCAGCAGCTTGAGTGGTTCCACAGATACGCAGTATTTT. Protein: CASSLSGSTDTQYF.

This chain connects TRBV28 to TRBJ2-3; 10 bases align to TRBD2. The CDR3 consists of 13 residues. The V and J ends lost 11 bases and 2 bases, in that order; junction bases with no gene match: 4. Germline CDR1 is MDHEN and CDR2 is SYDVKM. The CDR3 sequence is CAGSGGFTDTQYF. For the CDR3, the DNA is TGTGCCGGTAGCGGGGGGTTCACAGATACGCAGTATTTT.

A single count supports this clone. This CDR3 is CASSLFSTEQETQYF. CDR3 sequence (DNA): TGCGCCAGCAGCTTGTTTTCGACAGAACAAGAGACCCAGTACTTC. The genes are TRBV5-1 and TRBJ2-5; D perhaps matches TRBD1 (5 bases). From germline, CDR1 is SGHRS and CDR2 YFSETQ. Trimming took off 1 base at V and 2 bases at J, with 12 bases between the two ends. The CDR3 has 15 amino acids.

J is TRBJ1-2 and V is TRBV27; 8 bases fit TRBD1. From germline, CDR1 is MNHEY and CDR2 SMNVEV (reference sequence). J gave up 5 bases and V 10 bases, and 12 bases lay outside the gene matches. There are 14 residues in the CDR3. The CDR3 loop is CATQSGQGVYGYTF. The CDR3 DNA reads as TGTGCCACCCAAAGCGGACAGGGAGTATATGGCTACACCTTC.